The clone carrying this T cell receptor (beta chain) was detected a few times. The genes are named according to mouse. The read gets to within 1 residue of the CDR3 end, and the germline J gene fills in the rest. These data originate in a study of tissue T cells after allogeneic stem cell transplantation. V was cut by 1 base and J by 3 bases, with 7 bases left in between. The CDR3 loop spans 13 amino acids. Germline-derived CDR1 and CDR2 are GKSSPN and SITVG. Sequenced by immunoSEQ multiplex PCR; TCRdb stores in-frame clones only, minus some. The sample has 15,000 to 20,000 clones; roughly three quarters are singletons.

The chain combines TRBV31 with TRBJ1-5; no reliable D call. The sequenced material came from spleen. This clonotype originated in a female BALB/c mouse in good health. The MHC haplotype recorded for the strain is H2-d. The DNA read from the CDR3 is TGTGCCTGGAGTCACCGCGGCAACCAGGCTCCGCTT. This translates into CAWSHRGNQAPL. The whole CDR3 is CAWSHRGNQAPLF.